Listed below are T cell receptor beta chains from one sample, sequenced in a study of T cell responses to AZD1222 COVID-19 vaccine. Only in-frame clones appear in the TCRdb table, and some are missing; sequencing was by immunoSEQ multiplex PCR. This table has around 80,000 clones, about 83% appearing once. Material: peripheral blood, obtained on day 0 of AZD1222 vaccination. The receptor source for this set is an adult in good health. Each CDR3 is given with its conserved first and last residue. The order of the fields is V gene, D gene, J gene, clone size, CDR3 protein, CDR3 DNA. D genes are given only for firm matches. A clone size is listed for some rows: how often the clone was seen (once, few, many), or a class if it is expanded.

>TRBV30|TRBD2|TRBJ2-1|NA
CAWRSLSSGSYNEQFF
TGTGCCTGGAGGTCTCTTTCTAGCGGCTCCTACAATGAGCAGTTCTTC
>TRBV7-6|NA|TRBJ2-3|NA
CASSPSGGRGDTQYF
TGTGCCAGCAGCCCATCCGGGGGGCGGGGGGATACGCAGTATTTT
>TRBV6-6|TRBD2|TRBJ2-5|NA
CASREGLAGETQYF
TGTGCCAGCAGGGAGGGACTAGCGGGGGAGACCCAGTACTTC
>TRBV18|TRBD1|TRBJ1-4|NA
CASSPDRPGTNEKLFF
TGTGCCAGCTCACCGGACAGGCCTGGGACTAATGAAAAACTGTTTTTT
>TRBV28|NA|TRBJ2-7|NA
CASSSRDNTYEQYF
TGTGCCAGCAGTTCTCGGGACAATACCTACGAGCAGTACTTC
>TRBV19|TRBD1|TRBJ1-5|NA
CASSPLQGQGAYSNQPQHF
TGTGCCAGTAGTCCACTTCAGGGACAGGGGGCTTATAGCAATCAGCCCCAGCATTTT
>TRBV12-3/TRBV12-4|NA|TRBJ1-5|once
CASGGQNQPQHF
TGTGCCAGCGGGGGCCAGAATCAGCCCCAGCATTTT
>TRBV28|TRBD1|TRBJ1-4|NA
CASSPGQEVKLFF
TGTGCCAGCAGTCCGGGACAGGAGGTGAAACTGTTTTTT
>TRBV4-3|NA|TRBJ2-1|once
CASSQVEQGYNEQFF
TGCGCCAGCAGCCAGGTTGAACAGGGATACAATGAGCAGTTCTTC
>TRBV5-1|NA|TRBJ1-3|NA
CASSFGLRNTIYF
TGCGCCAGCAGCTTCGGGTTAAGAAACACCATATATTTT
>TRBV7-2|TRBD2|TRBJ2-3|NA
CASSLGLAGGPGDTQYF
TGTGCCAGCAGCTTGGGACTAGCGGGAGGGCCGGGTGATACGCAGTATTTT
>TRBV6-5|NA|TRBJ2-7|NA
CASSRAANYEQYF
TGTGCCAGCAGTCGGGCAGCGAACTACGAGCAGTACTTC
>TRBV5-1|NA|TRBJ2-2|NA
CASRPGLAILGDTGELFF
TGCGCCAGCAGACCGGGACTCGCAATTTTAGGGGACACCGGGGAGCTGTTTTTT
>TRBV19|NA|TRBJ2-2|once
CASTPRSGAATGELFF
TGTGCCAGTACCCCCAGGTCGGGGGCGGCCACCGGGGAGCTGTTTTTT
>TRBV5-5|NA|TRBJ2-1|NA
CASSLALSSGSYNEQFF
TGTGCCAGCAGCTTGGCCTTATCGAGTGGCTCCTACAATGAGCAGTTCTTC
>TRBV5-1|TRBD1|TRBJ1-5|once
CASSFGQGNQPQHF
TGCGCCAGCAGTTTCGGACAGGGGAACCAGCCCCAGCATTTT
>TRBV21-1|NA|TRBJ1-3|NA
CASSKEGPVWGSGNTIYF
NA
>TRBV27|NA|TRBJ1-2|NA
CASSLGGGSYGYTF
TGTGCCAGCAGTTTAGGGGGCGGTTCTTATGGCTACACCTTC
>TRBV27|NA|TRBJ1-6|NA
CASSLAHPGSRSPLHF
TGTGCCAGCAGTTTGGCTCACCCAGGGTCGAGGTCACCCCTCCACTTT
>TRBV2|NA|TRBJ2-1|NA
CASLFRGPAYNEQFF
TGTGCCAGCTTATTCCGGGGCCCAGCCTACAATGAGCAGTTCTTC
>TRBV9|NA|TRBJ2-7|NA
CASSPSGGNPYEQYF
TGTGCCAGCAGCCCCAGTGGCGGGAATCCCTACGAGCAGTACTTC
>TRBV11-3|NA|TRBJ2-2|NA
CASTSRWRETDTGELFF
TGTGCCAGCACCTCCCGTTGGAGGGAGACGGACACCGGGGAGCTGTTTTTT